This is a list of T cell receptor beta chains from one sample in a study of PD-1 blockade in classical Hodgkin lymphoma. Clones were sequenced by immunoSEQ multiplex PCR, and TCRdb holds only the in-frame ones, with some missing. The data hold 130,000 to 150,000 clones, with 78% observed a single time. Sequences were derived from peripheral blood mononuclear cells (PBMCs), sampled before the second cycle of nivolumab. These receptor sequences come from a human donor with classical Hodgkin lymphoma. Each CDR3 is given with its conserved first and last residue. The order of the fields is clone size, V gene, J gene, D gene, CDR3 protein, CDR3 DNA. D genes are given only for firm matches. Clone size is stated in some rows and not others, as once, few, many or a class when expanded.

clone size: .
V gene: TRBV7-2
J gene: TRBJ1-2
D gene: TRBD1
CDR3 protein: CASSPAYSGTGGGYGYTF
CDR3 DNA: TGTGCCAGCAGCCCCGCTTATTCCGGGACAGGAGGTGGTTATGGCTACACCTTC

clone size: .
V gene: TRBV28
J gene: TRBJ1-3
D gene: .
CDR3 protein: CASLTGLGNTIYF
CDR3 DNA: TGTGCCAGCCTCACAGGGCTCGGAAACACCATATATTTT

clone size: once
V gene: TRBV18
J gene: TRBJ2-2
D gene: .
CDR3 protein: CASSQGRRSTGELFF
CDR3 DNA: TGTGCCAGCTCACAAGGGAGACGGTCCACCGGGGAGCTGTTTTTT

clone size: .
V gene: TRBV6-6
J gene: TRBJ1-1
D gene: TRBD1
CDR3 protein: CASNQGQGNTEAFF
CDR3 DNA: TGTGCCAGCAACCAAGGACAGGGGAACACTGAAGCTTTCTTT

clone size: .
V gene: TRBV19
J gene: TRBJ1-6
D gene: .
CDR3 protein: CASSYLSSPLHF
CDR3 DNA: TGTGCCAGTAGTTACCTGAGTTCACCCCTCCACTTT

clone size: .
V gene: TRBV5-1
J gene: TRBJ1-3
D gene: TRBD1
CDR3 protein: CASSLEQGDSGNTIYF
CDR3 DNA: TGCGCCAGCAGCTTGGAACAGGGGGACTCTGGAAACACCATATATTTT

clone size: .
V gene: TRBV7-7
J gene: TRBJ1-1
D gene: TRBD1
CDR3 protein: CASSKNRGDTEAFF
CDR3 DNA: TGTGCTAGCAGCAAAAACAGGGGGGACACTGAAGCTTTCTTT

clone size: .
V gene: TRBV5-5
J gene: TRBJ1-4
D gene: .
CDR3 protein: CASSSYRETNEKLFF
CDR3 DNA: TGTGCCAGCAGCTCATACAGGGAAACTAATGAAAAACTGTTTTTT

clone size: few
V gene: TRBV7-9
J gene: TRBJ2-7
D gene: .
CDR3 protein: CASSLGTALPREQYF
CDR3 DNA: TGTGCCAGCAGCTTGGGGACGGCTCTCCCGCGGGAGCAGTACTTC

clone size: .
V gene: TRBV6-6
J gene: TRBJ2-7
D gene: .
CDR3 protein: CASSARLYEQYF
CDR3 DNA: TGTGCCAGCAGTGCCCGGCTCTACGAGCAGTACTTT

clone size: .
V gene: TRBV6-6
J gene: TRBJ1-2
D gene: TRBD1
CDR3 protein: CASSYTPGGRRRYTF
CDR3 DNA: TGTGCCAGCAGTTACACCCCAGGGGGACGGAGACGCTACACCTTC

clone size: .
V gene: TRBV27
J gene: TRBJ2-1
D gene: TRBD1
CDR3 protein: CASLTGDPGEQFF
CDR3 DNA: TGTGCCAGCCTTACAGGGGACCCCGGTGAGCAGTTCTTC

clone size: .
V gene: TRBV7-2
J gene: TRBJ1-3
D gene: .
CDR3 protein: CASSTDSSGNTIYF
CDR3 DNA: TGTGCCAGCAGCACTGACAGCTCTGGAAACACCATATATTTT

clone size: few
V gene: TRBV18
J gene: TRBJ1-6
D gene: TRBD1
CDR3 protein: CASVRDRDNSPLHF
CDR3 DNA: TGTGCCAGCGTCCGGGACAGGGATAATTCACCCCTCCACTTT

clone size: .
V gene: TRBV6-4
J gene: TRBJ2-1
D gene: TRBD2
CDR3 protein: CASSRLATGREQFF
CDR3 DNA: TGTGCCAGCAGCCGACTAGCGACGGGACGGGAGCAGTTCTTC

clone size: few
V gene: TRBV6-5
J gene: TRBJ1-6
D gene: .
CDR3 protein: CASSPRGGWSSPLHF
CDR3 DNA: TGTGCCAGCAGTCCCAGGGGAGGATGGAGTTCACCCCTCCACTTT

clone size: .
V gene: TRBV29-1
J gene: TRBJ1-3
D gene: .
CDR3 protein: CSVGGAGNTIYF
CDR3 DNA: TGCAGCGTTGGGGGGGCTGGAAACACCATATATTTT

clone size: once
V gene: TRBV7-2
J gene: TRBJ1-4
D gene: .
CDR3 protein: CASSRASYEKLFF
CDR3 DNA: TGTGCCAGCAGCAGGGCCTCGTATGAAAAACTGTTTTTT

clone size: .
V gene: TRBV27
J gene: TRBJ1-4
D gene: TRBD1
CDR3 protein: CASSFGRGRNEKLFF
CDR3 DNA: TGTGCCAGCAGTTTTGGGAGGGGGCGTAATGAAAAACTGTTTTTT

clone size: .
V gene: TRBV19
J gene: TRBJ1-5
D gene: .
CDR3 protein: CASSIQGPSNQPQHF
CDR3 DNA: TGTGCCAGTAGTATCCAGGGGCCCAGCAATCAGCCCCAGCATTTT

clone size: .
V gene: TRBV7-9
J gene: TRBJ2-7
D gene: TRBD1
CDR3 protein: CASSPGQGIRWEQYF
CDR3 DNA: TGTGCCAGCAGCCCCGGACAGGGGATCCGTTGGGAGCAGTACTTC

clone size: .
V gene: TRBV18
J gene: TRBJ1-1
D gene: .
CDR3 protein: CASSPLHGGGTEAFF
CDR3 DNA: TGTGCCAGCTCACCATTACATGGGGGTGGGACTGAAGCTTTCTTT

clone size: .
V gene: TRBV6-5
J gene: TRBJ2-1
D gene: .
CDR3 protein: CASSYPAQFF
CDR3 DNA: TGTGCCAGCAGTTACCCGGCGCAGTTCTTC

clone size: .
V gene: TRBV7-3
J gene: TRBJ2-6
D gene: TRBD2
CDR3 protein: CASSLGLAGGFGANVLTF
CDR3 DNA: TGTGCCAGCAGCCTCGGACTAGCGGGAGGCTTTGGGGCCAACGTCCTGACTTTC

clone size: .
V gene: TRBV15
J gene: TRBJ2-7
D gene: .
CDR3 protein: CATSRGRSGYEQYF
CDR3 DNA: TGTGCCACCAGCAGGGGTAGGAGCGGGTACGAGCAGTACTTC

clone size: .
V gene: TRBV20-1
J gene: TRBJ1-3
D gene: .
CDR3 protein: CSARGVGFHF
CDR3 DNA: TGCAGTGCCCGGGGAGTGGGTTTCCACTTT

clone size: .
V gene: TRBV29-1
J gene: TRBJ1-1
D gene: .
CDR3 protein: CSVRRRETEAFF
CDR3 DNA: TGCAGCGTCCGCAGGAGAGAAACTGAAGCTTTCTTT

clone size: once
V gene: TRBV18
J gene: TRBJ2-3
D gene: .
CDR3 protein: CASSPDIATQYF
CDR3 DNA: TGTGCCAGCTCACCGGACATTGCTACGCAGTATTTT

clone size: few
V gene: TRBV11-2
J gene: TRBJ1-2
D gene: .
CDR3 protein: CASSPTGYGYTF
CDR3 DNA: TGTGCCAGCAGCCCCACAGGGTATGGCTACACCTTC

clone size: .
V gene: TRBV10-3
J gene: TRBJ2-7
D gene: TRBD2
CDR3 protein: CAISEGTSGRVYEQYF
CDR3 DNA: TGTGCCATCAGTGAAGGGACTAGCGGGAGGGTCTACGAGCAGTACTTC

clone size: .
V gene: TRBV5-1
J gene: TRBJ2-3
D gene: TRBD1
CDR3 protein: CASSLAGGRDTQYF
CDR3 DNA: TGCGCCAGCAGCTTGGCAGGGGGCCGGGATACGCAGTATTTT

clone size: .
V gene: TRBV6-6
J gene: TRBJ1-4
D gene: TRBD1
CDR3 protein: CASSDRGRTNEKLFF
CDR3 DNA: TGTGCCAGCAGTGACAGGGGGCGAACTAATGAAAAACTGTTTTTT

clone size: once
V gene: TRBV4-2
J gene: TRBJ1-2
D gene: TRBD1
CDR3 protein: CASSLPGQGRGYTF
CDR3 DNA: TGTGCCAGCAGCCTCCCCGGACAGGGTCGGGGCTACACCTTC

clone size: .
V gene: TRBV7-2
J gene: TRBJ2-3
D gene: .
CDR3 protein: CASSLGFADTQYF
CDR3 DNA: TGTGCCAGCAGCTTAGGATTTGCAGATACGCAGTATTTT

clone size: .
V gene: TRBV7-9
J gene: TRBJ1-2
D gene: .
CDR3 protein: CASSSAGAPYGYTF
CDR3 DNA: TGTGCCAGCAGTTCGGCCGGGGCCCCCTATGGCTACACCTTC

clone size: .
V gene: TRBV2
J gene: TRBJ1-4
D gene: TRBD1
CDR3 protein: CASSPGGTNEKLFF
CDR3 DNA: TGTGCCAGCAGCCCAGGGGGAACTAATGAAAAACTGTTTTTT

clone size: .
V gene: TRBV10-3
J gene: TRBJ1-1
D gene: .
CDR3 protein: CAIRGHENTEAFF
CDR3 DNA: TGTGCCATCAGGGGACACGAGAACACTGAAGCTTTCTTT

clone size: .
V gene: TRBV4-2
J gene: TRBJ1-1
D gene: .
CDR3 protein: CASSLVGFTGTEAFF
CDR3 DNA: TGTGCCAGCAGCCTAGTCGGATTCACGGGGACTGAAGCTTTCTTT

clone size: .
V gene: TRBV7-2
J gene: TRBJ2-3
D gene: TRBD1
CDR3 protein: CASSLDRGQSTDTQYF
CDR3 DNA: TGTGCCAGCAGCTTGGACAGGGGGCAATCTACAGATACGCAGTATTTT